The 14 T cell receptor beta chains reported below all come from one sample, sequenced in a study of shared clonotypes between healthy human individuals. Clones were sequenced by immunoSEQ multiplex PCR, and TCRdb holds only the in-frame ones, with some missing. Seen here are approximately 1,000,000 clones, 60% to 80% observed once, and the top ten hold over 0.8%. The source material was memory CD4+ T cells from PBMCs. This sample's subset: CD45RA-negative fraction. Source of these receptors: a man aged 18 to 30 in good health. Some clones in this sample may be carry-over from other donors' samples.

The rearrangement uses TRBV30 and TRBJ1-5, with D perhaps TRBD1 (6 bases). Trimming cost V 2 bases and J 6 bases, with 23 bases left between them. CDR3 length equals 17 residues. Per the germline V gene, CDR1 is GTSNPN and CDR2 is SVGIG (reference sequence). The CDR3 sequence is CAWSPRRGDGSGQPQHF. Written as DNA, the CDR3 is TGTGCCTGGAGTCCCCGGAGGGGGGACGGGAGTGGTCAGCCCCAGCATTTT.

This chain connects TRBV9 to TRBJ2-7; 9 positions match TRBD2. The V gene's germline CDR1 is SGDLS and CDR2 YYNGEE. The CDR3 extends over 16 amino acids. The V and J ends lost 3 bases and 3 bases, in that order; junction bases with no gene match: 10. The DNA for the CDR3 is TGTGCCAGCAGCGAACTAGCGGGCGTTACCATCTACGAGCAGTACTTC. Protein product: CASSELAGVTIYEQYF. Combining the CDR3 with reference TRBV9 and TRBJ2-7 gives the whole variable domain DSGVTQTPKHLITATGQRVTLRCSPRSGDLSVYWYQQSLDQGLQFLIQYYNGEERAKGNILERFSAQQFPDLHSELNLSSLELGDSALYFCASSELAGVTIYEQYFGPGTRLTVT.

The chain joins TRBV7-9 to TRBJ2-3; D might be TRBD2 (5 bases). Germline-derived CDR1 and CDR2 are SEHNR and FQNEAQ (reference sequence). This CDR3 contains 15 residues. The V end was cut by 1 base, the J end by 6 bases, with 14 bases between. The chain's CDR3 is CASSLGLPTGDTQYF. CDR3 nucleotides: TGTGCCAGCAGCTTAGGACTACCAACTGGGGATACGCAGTATTTT. Full variable domain (outside the CDR3, taken from reference TRBV7-9 and TRBJ2-3): DTGVSQNPRHKITKRGQNVTFRCDPISEHNRLYWYRQTLGQGPEFLTYFQNEAQLEKSRLLSDRFSAERPKGSFSTLEIQRTEQGDSAMYLCASSLGLPTGDTQYFGPGTRLTVL.

This chain uses TRBV2 with TRBJ2-5; D is possibly TRBD1 or TRBD2 (6 bases each). The CDR3 covers 14 residues. Trimming pared 4 bases from V and 4 bases from J, leaving 13 bases between. Germline CDR1 and CDR2: SNHLY and FYNNEI. CDR3 in amino acids: CASSGGAFPETQYF. DNA of the CDR3: TGTGCCAGCAGTGGGGGGGCGTTTCCAGAGACCCAGTACTTC.

The chain has TRBV9 and TRBJ2-7; D is ambiguous. Germline CDR1 SGDLS, CDR2 YYNGEE. The CDR3 contains 16 residues. V shed 2 bases and J shed 6 bases, with 21 bases lying between them. The CDR3 spells CASSVDPASGLLEQYF. CDR3 bases: TGTGCCAGCAGCGTGGATCCCGCATCTGGGCTTCTCGAGCAGTACTTC.

This sequence joins TRBV29-1 and TRBJ2-5; D could derive from TRBD1 or TRBD2 (5 bases each). The V and J ends lost 7 bases and 5 bases respectively, with 14 bases between them. CDR1 and CDR2 (germline): SQVTM, ANQGSEA. The CDR3 extends over 12 amino acids. The CDR3 coding sequence is TGCAGCGGGGGACGGCAACTCGAGACCCAGTACTTC. It is translated as CSGGRQLETQYF.

This chain links TRBV5-4 with TRBJ2-2; unclear D gene. Germline lookup yields CDR1 SGHNT and CDR2 YYREEE (reference sequence). The CDR3 has 14 amino acids. Between the trimmed V and J ends, which lost 4 bases and 6 bases, there was a span of 13 bases. The CDR3 bases are TGTGCCAGCAGCCCCGGACGGTCCCCCGGGGAGCTGTTTTTT. Translated, it gives CASSPGRSPGELFF.

The CDR3 loop is CASSSGYLTYSGNTIYF. For the CDR3, the DNA is TGCGCCAGCAGCTCCGGGTATTTAACTTACTCTGGAAACACCATATATTTT. The chain is built from TRBV5-1 and TRBJ1-3; no reliable D call. Per the germline V gene, CDR1 is SGHRS and CDR2 is YFSETQ. V lost 3 bases, J lost 0 bases, and 16 bases lay in between. There are 17 residues in the CDR3.

V and J are TRBV27 and TRBJ2-5, with 9 bases aligning to TRBD1. The CDR3 sequence is 15 residues long. Trimming at V came to 6 bases and at J to 3 bases, leaving 8 bases not matched to a gene. Germline-derived CDR1 and CDR2 are MNHEY and SMNVEV (reference sequence). DNA of the CDR3: TGTGCCAGCAGCATCATTGGGACAGGGAAAGAGACCCAGTACTTC. Protein product: CASSIIGTGKETQYF.

The gene calls are TRBV19 and TRBJ1-2; D is uncertain. Trimming stripped 3 bases from V and 4 bases from J, with 9 bases between. The CDR3 loop spans 13 amino acids. CDR1 is LNHDA and CDR2 is SQIVND in the germline V gene (reference sequence). In DNA form, the CDR3 reads TGTGCCAGTAGTATTCTGGAGGGCTATGGCTACACCTTC. Its translation: CASSILEGYGYTF. Based on the CDR3 plus reference TRBV19 and TRBJ1-2, the full variable domain is DGGITQSPKYLFRKEGQNVTLSCEQNLNHDAMYWYRQDPGQGLRLIYYSQIVNDFQKGDIAEGYSVSREKKESFPLTVTSAQKNPTAFYLCASSILEGYGYTFGSGTRLTVV.

This clone was recorded a few times. CDR3 nucleotides: TGTGCCAGCAGTGGAGACAGGTTCTCCTACGAGCAGTACTTC. Protein: CASSGDRFSYEQYF. The genes are TRBV2 and TRBJ2-7; TRBD1 might be the D (6 bases). Trimming removed 4 bases from V and 0 bases from J, with 10 bases in between. Germline CDR1 reads SNHLY; CDR2 reads FYNNEI. This CDR3 spans 14 amino acids.

This rearrangement joins TRBV12-5 to TRBJ2-3, with 13 nucleotides matching TRBD2. The CDR3 spans 16 residues. V lost 1 base to trimming and J lost 7 bases; unmatched junction nucleotides: 5. Germline V gene sequence: CDR1 LGHNT, CDR2 FRNRAP. The CDR3 sequence is CASGLATSGRVNTQYF. CDR3 DNA: TGTGCTAGTGGTTTGGCTACTAGCGGGAGGGTAAATACGCAGTATTTT.

CDR3 DNA: TGCAGTGCTGAGGGCGGAGAGACCCAGTACTTC. Its protein is CSAEGGETQYF. The rearrangement links TRBV20-1 to TRBJ2-5; TRBD2 might be the D (5 bases). Germline CDR1 DFQATT, CDR2 SNEGSKA (reference sequence). V dropped 5 bases and J dropped 4 bases, with 8 bases sitting between them. The CDR3 loop spans 11 amino acids.

The chain is built from TRBV5-1 and TRBJ2-1, with 14 bases aligning to TRBD2. V was clipped by 4 bases and J by 8 bases; unmatched bases: 5. The CDR3 loop spans 15 amino acids. Germline lookup yields CDR1 SGHRS and CDR2 YFSETQ. CDR3 DNA: TGCGCCAGCAGCACCGGGACTAGCGGGGGCGATGAGCAGTTCTTC. It specifies CASSTGTSGGDEQFF.